The present T cell receptor (beta chain) was sequenced within a study of blood T cell repertoires in COVID-19. Germline V CDR1 and CDR2: SGDLS, YYNGEE. Trimming cost V 4 bases and J 1 base, with 9 bases left between them. The CDR3 runs 15 residues. Adults between about 18 and 95 years of age took part from 20 to 25 US areas. Each participant's cohort was designated according to participant-reported clinical history. Cohort 3 donors were reported recovered after two negative PCRs, clearance, or symptom resolution. In the original workflow: Quantification of nucleated cells was approximated via reference gene primer amplification. Repertoires were generated with immunoSEQ multiplex PCR, while TCRdb's copy carries only in-frame clones and drops some. The DNA gave D and trimming, while V, J and clone size come from that table. The table has 450,000 to 600,000 clones, 75% to 90% seen once.

The specimen was PBMCs or T cells enriched from blood (not recorded which). The chain has TRBV9 and TRBJ2-6; tentative D call: TRBD2 (5 bases). The sequence came from a woman between 18 and 30 years old who had recovered from COVID-19. The CDR3 is CASSTRGSGANVLTF. The CDR3 region has the DNA TGTGCCAGCAGCACTCGAGGGTCTGGGGCCAACGTCCTGACTTTC.